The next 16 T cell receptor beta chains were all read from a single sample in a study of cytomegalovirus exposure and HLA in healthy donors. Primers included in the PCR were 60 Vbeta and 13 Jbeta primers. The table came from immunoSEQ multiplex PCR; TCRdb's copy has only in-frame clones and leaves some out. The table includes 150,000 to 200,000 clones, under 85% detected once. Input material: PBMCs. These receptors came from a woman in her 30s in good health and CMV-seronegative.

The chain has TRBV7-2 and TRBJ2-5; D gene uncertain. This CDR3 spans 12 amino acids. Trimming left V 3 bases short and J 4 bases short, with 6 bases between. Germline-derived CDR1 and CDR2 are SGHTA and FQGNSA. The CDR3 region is CASSFLSETQYF. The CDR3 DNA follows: TGTGCCAGCAGCTTTCTCTCAGAGACCCAGTACTTC.

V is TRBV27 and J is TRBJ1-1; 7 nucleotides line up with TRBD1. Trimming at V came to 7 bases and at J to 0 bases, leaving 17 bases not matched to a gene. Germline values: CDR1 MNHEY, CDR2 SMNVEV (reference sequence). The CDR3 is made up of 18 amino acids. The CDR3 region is CASNESRTGLSMNTEAFF. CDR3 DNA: TGTGCCAGCAACGAATCCCGGACAGGACTAAGCATGAACACTGAAGCTTTCTTT.

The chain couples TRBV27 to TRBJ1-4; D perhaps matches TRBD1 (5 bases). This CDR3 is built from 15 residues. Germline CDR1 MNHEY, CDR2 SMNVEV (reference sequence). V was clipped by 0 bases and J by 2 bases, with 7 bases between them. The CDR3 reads CASSLSRGTNEKLFF. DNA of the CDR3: TGTGCCAGCAGTTTATCGCGGGGGACTAATGAAAAACTGTTTTTT.

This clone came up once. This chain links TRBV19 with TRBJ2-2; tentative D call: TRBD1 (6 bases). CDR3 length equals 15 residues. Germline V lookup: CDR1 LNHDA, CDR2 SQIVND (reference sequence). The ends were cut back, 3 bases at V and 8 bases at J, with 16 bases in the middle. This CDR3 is CASSIQHLQGGELFF. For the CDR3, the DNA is TGTGCCAGTAGTATCCAACACCTCCAGGGGGGGGAGCTGTTTTTT.

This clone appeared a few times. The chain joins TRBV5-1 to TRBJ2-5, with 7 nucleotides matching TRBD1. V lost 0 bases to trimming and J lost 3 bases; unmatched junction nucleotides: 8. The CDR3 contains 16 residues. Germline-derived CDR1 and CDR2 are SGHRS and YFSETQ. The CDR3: CASSLGGQTGKETQYF. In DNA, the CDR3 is TGCGCCAGCAGCTTGGGAGGGCAGACAGGGAAAGAGACCCAGTACTTC.

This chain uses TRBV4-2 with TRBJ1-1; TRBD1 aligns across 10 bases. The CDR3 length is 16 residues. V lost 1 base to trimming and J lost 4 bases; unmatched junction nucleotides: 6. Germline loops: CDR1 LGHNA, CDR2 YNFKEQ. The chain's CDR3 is CASSQGARTGGTEAFF. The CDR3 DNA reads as TGTGCCAGCAGCCAAGGAGCGAGGACAGGGGGCACTGAAGCTTTCTTT.

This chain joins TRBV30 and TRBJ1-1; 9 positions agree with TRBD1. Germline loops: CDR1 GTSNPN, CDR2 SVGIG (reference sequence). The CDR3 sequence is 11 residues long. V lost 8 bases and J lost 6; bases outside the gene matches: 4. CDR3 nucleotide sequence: TGTGCCAGGGACAGGGCGCCTGAAGCTTTCTTT. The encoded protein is CARDRAPEAFF.

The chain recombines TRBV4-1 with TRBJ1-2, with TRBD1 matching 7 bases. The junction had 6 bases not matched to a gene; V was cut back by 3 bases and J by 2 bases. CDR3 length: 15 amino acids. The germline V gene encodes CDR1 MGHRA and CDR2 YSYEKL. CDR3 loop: CASSHPGGSNYGYTF. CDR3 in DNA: TGCGCCAGCAGCCACCCAGGGGGGTCCAACTATGGCTACACCTTC.

CDR3 in DNA: TGTGCCATCAGTGACAGGGGCAGGGGATCACCCCTCCACTTT. Its translation is CAISDRGRGSPLHF. V usage is TRBV10-3 and J usage is TRBJ1-6; possibly TRBD1 for D (6 bases). The CDR3 is made up of 14 amino acids. Germline V gives CDR1 ENHRY, CDR2 SYGVKD. V dropped 3 bases and J dropped 10 bases, with 13 bases sitting between them.

The CDR3 here is CSVEVLREGAGELFF. Here the CDR3 DNA reads TGCAGCGTTGAAGTTTTGAGGGAAGGAGCCGGGGAGCTGTTTTTT. This sequence joins TRBV29-1 and TRBJ2-2; the D gene is possibly TRBD2 (5 bases). CDR1 is SQVTM, CDR2 ANQGSEA, per germline. V was cut by 1 base and J by 6 bases, with 15 bases left in between. CDR3 length equals 15 residues.

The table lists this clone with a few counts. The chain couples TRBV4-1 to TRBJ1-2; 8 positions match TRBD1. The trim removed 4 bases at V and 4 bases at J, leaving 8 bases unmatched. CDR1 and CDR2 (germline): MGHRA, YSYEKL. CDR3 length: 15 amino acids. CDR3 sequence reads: CASSRPKDRAYGYTF. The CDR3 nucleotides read TGCGCCAGCAGCCGACCGAAGGACAGGGCCTATGGCTACACCTTC.

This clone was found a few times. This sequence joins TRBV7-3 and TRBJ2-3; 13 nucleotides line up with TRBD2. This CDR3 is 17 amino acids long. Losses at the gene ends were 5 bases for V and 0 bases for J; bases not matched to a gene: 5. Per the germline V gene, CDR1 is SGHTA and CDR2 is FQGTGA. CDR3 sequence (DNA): TGTGCCAGCAGCCCGGGGACTAGCGGGGTCAGCACAGATACGCAGTATTTT. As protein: CASSPGTSGVSTDTQYF.

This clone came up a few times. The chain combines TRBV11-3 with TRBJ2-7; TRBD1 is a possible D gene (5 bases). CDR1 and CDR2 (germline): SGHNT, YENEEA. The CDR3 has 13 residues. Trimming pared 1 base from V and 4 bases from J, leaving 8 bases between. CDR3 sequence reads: CASSLGQPYEQYF. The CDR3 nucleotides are TGTGCCAGCAGCTTAGGACAGCCGTACGAGCAGTACTTC.

For the CDR3, the DNA is TGTGCCAGCAGCTCATTCCCGGGACTAGCTTATGAGCAGTTCTTC. Translation: CASSSFPGLAYEQFF. The rearrangement links TRBV5-6 to TRBJ2-1; 9 bases are shared with TRBD2. Unmatched junction bases numbered 9, after V lost 3 bases and J lost 8 bases. The CDR3 loop spans 15 amino acids. Germline CDR1 SGHDT, CDR2 YYEEEE.

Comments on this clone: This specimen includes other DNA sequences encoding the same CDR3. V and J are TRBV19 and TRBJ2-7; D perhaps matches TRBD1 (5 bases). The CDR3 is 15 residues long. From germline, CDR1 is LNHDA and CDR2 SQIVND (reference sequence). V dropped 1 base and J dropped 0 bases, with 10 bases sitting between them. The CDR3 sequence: CASSIGQGSSYEQYF. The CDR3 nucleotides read TGTGCCAGTAGTATAGGCCAGGGAAGCTCCTACGAGCAGTACTTC.

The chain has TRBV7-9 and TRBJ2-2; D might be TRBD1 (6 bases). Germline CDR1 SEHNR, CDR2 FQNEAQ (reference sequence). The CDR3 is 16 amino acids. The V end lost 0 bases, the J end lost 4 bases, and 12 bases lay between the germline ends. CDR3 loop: CASSLAQGPLTGELFF. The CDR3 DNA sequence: TGTGCCAGCAGCTTAGCGCAGGGGCCGCTCACCGGGGAGCTGTTTTTT.